The 11 T cell receptor beta chains reported below all come from one sample, sequenced in a study of blood T cell repertoires in COVID-19. This table comes from immunoSEQ multiplex PCR, and its TCRdb copy is limited to in-frame clones, with some not included. Of approximately 280,000 clones listed, around 88% are singletons. The sequencing input was PBMCs or T cells enriched from blood (not recorded which). The source of these receptors is a woman in her forties who had recovered from COVID-19.

The genes are TRBV28 and TRBJ2-3; D might be TRBD1 (5 bases). V dropped 4 bases and J dropped 1 base, with 12 bases sitting between them. The CDR3 runs to 15 residues. CDR1 is MDHEN and CDR2 is SYDVKM in the germline V gene. CDR3 bases: TGTGCCAGCAGTTCTGCGACAGACGGCACAGATACGCAGTATTTT. This sequence encodes CASSSATDGTDTQYF.

The chain links TRBV7-2 to TRBJ2-2; no definite D call. Germline assignment: CDR1 SGHTA and CDR2 FQGNSA. V was pared by 4 bases and J by 8 bases, with 17 bases between. This CDR3 comprises 15 residues. CDR3 residues: CASSSLTLARGELFF. CDR3 nucleotide sequence: TGTGCCAGCAGCTCCCTCACCTTAGCACGGGGGGAGCTGTTTTTT.

This chain connects TRBV28 to TRBJ1-5; D remains unclear. V was pared by 5 bases and J by 2 bases, with 16 bases between. The germline V gene encodes CDR1 MDHEN and CDR2 SYDVKM. This CDR3 comprises 16 residues. CDR3 sequence reads: CASSGGSVRGNQPQHF. DNA for the CDR3: TGTGCCAGCAGTGGCGGATCGGTCAGAGGCAATCAGCCCCAGCATTTT.

The chain has TRBV10-3 and TRBJ2-7; 13 positions match TRBD2. This CDR3 spans 14 amino acids. Looked up from germline, CDR1 is ENHRY and CDR2 is SYGVKD. V lost 2 bases and J lost 11; bases outside the gene matches: 6. The CDR3 DNA follows: TGTGCCATCAGTGAGGGACTAGCGGGGGACGAAGAGTACTTC. Translation gives CAISEGLAGDEEYF.

In its sample, this clone was seen a few times. The CDR3, as DNA: TGTGCCAGCAGCAAAGACAGGGGCTACACCGGGGAGCTGTTTTTT. It yields the protein CASSKDRGYTGELFF. This rearrangement joins TRBV5-6 to TRBJ2-2; 8 positions match TRBD1. Trimming cost V 4 bases and J 3 bases; bases outside gene matches: 5. The CDR3 sequence is 15 residues long. Germline V lookup: CDR1 SGHDT, CDR2 YYEEEE.

The chain links TRBV6-2 or TRBV6-3 to TRBJ2-7, with D perhaps assigned TRBD1 or TRBD2 (6 bases each). The ends were cut back, 7 bases at V and 0 bases at J, with 13 bases in the middle. The CDR3 length is 14 residues. The germline V gene has CDR1 MNHEY and CDR2 SVGEGT. The CDR3 DNA is TGTGCCAGCACCTACTCGGGGGCCTCCTACGAGCAGTACTTC. This gives the protein CASTYSGASYEQYF.

The chain has TRBV20-1 and TRBJ1-5, with unresolved D. CDR1 is DFQATT, CDR2 SNEGSKA, per germline (reference sequence). The CDR3 consists of 15 residues. Deletions cut 3 bases from V and 1 base from J, with 13 bases between. CDR3 DNA: TGCAGTGCTAGTCCCGGGCGGGTCAGCAATCAGCCCCAGCATTTT. It encodes CSASPGRVSNQPQHF.

The DNA for the CDR3 is TGTGCCAGCGGTACACGGGAGGGTACCGGGGAGCTGTTTTTT. It is translated as CASGTREGTGELFF. V is TRBV2 and J is TRBJ2-2; 8 positions match TRBD2. V gave up 8 bases and J gave up 5 bases; unmatched junction bases: 7. In germline, CDR1 is SNHLY, CDR2 FYNNEI. The CDR3 length is 14 residues.

The V gene is TRBV12-3 or TRBV12-4, the J gene TRBJ1-5; the D is unclear. V was pared by 5 bases and J by 7 bases, with 9 bases between. The CDR3 covers 12 residues. The CDR3 DNA is TGTGCCAGCAGTGAGGTCGGCCAGCCCCAGCATTTT. Residues: CASSEVGQPQHF.

To note about this clone: This may stem from a read error, because a much larger clone lies one nucleotide away. The rearrangement joins TRBV12-3 or TRBV12-4 to TRBJ2-2, with D uncertain. CDR3 length: 13 residues. V was pared by 6 bases and J by 0 bases, with 5 bases between. CDR3 sequence reads: CASSFTNTGELFF. The CDR3 nucleotides are TGTGCCAGCAGCTTTACGAACACCGGGGAGCTGTTTTTT.

The chain uses TRBV7-6 and TRBJ2-5; D may be TRBD1 (5 bases). Germline V gives CDR1 SGHVS, CDR2 FNYEAQ. The CDR3 loop spans 14 amino acids. Deletions cut 0 bases from V and 5 bases from J, with 10 bases between. The CDR3 region is CASSLAPDKETQYF. CDR3 DNA: TGTGCCAGCAGCTTAGCGCCGGACAAGGAGACCCAGTACTTC.